This T cell receptor (beta chain) was retrieved from a study of untreated major depressive disorder. V lost 2 bases, J lost 6 bases, and 3 bases stayed unmatched. The CDR3 is 13 amino acids. Germline V gene data show CDR1 as MNHEY and CDR2 as SMNVEV (reference sequence). The table came from immunoSEQ multiplex PCR; TCRdb's copy has only in-frame clones and leaves some out. The table has more than 20,000 clones, 85% to 95% seen once. For sex, age, current smoking status and body mass index, every depressed patient had a pairwise-matched non-depressed control. Every participant had European ancestry. Typically around 95% of enriched cells were CD4+.

The receptor comes from a man under 40 in good health. The genes are TRBV27 and TRBJ1-2; 7 positions agree with TRBD1. Input material: CD4+ T cells from PBMCs. The CDR3 coding sequence is TGTGCCAGCAGTTTACAGGGGGGAAATGGCTACACCTTC. Its protein product is CASSLQGGNGYTF.